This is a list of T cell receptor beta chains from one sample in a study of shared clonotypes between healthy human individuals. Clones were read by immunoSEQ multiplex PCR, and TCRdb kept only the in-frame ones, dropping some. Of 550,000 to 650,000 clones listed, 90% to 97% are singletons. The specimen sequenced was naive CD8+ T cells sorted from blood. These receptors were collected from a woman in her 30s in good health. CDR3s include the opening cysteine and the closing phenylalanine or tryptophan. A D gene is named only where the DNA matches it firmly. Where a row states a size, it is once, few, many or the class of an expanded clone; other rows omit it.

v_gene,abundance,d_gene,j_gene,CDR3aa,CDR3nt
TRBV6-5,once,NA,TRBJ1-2,CASSYETQLPLGGYTF,TGTGCCAGCAGTTATGAGACGCAGCTGCCTTTGGGTGGCTACACCTTC
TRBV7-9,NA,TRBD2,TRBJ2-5,CASSGTSGQETQYF,TGTGCCAGCAGCGGGACTAGCGGCCAAGAGACCCAGTACTTC
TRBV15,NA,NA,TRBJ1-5,CATSNSGQGWQPQHF,TGTGCCACCAGCAACAGTGGACAAGGCTGGCAGCCCCAGCATTTT
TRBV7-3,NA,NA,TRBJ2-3,CASSFGTLTDTQYF,TGTGCCAGCAGCTTCGGGACTCTCACAGATACGCAGTATTTT
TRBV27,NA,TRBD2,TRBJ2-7,CASSFGLDPYEQYF,TGTGCCAGCAGTTTTGGACTAGACCCCTACGAGCAGTACTTC
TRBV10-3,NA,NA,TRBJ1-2,CAIQATGSRYNGYTF,TGTGCCATCCAAGCTACAGGGTCGCGGTATAATGGCTACACCTTC
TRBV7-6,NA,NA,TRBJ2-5,CASSLRSGETQYF,TGTGCCAGCAGCTTAAGGTCCGGAGAGACCCAGTACTTC
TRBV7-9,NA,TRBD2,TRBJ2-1,CASSLKSKGTSGNYNEQFF,TGTGCCAGCAGCTTAAAATCAAAGGGGACTAGCGGGAACTACAATGAGCAGTTCTTC
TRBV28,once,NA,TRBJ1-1,CASSPQTNTEAFF,TGTGCCAGCAGTCCACAGACTAACACTGAAGCTTTCTTT
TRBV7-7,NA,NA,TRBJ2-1,CASSLDFSSYNEQFF,TGTGCCAGCAGCCTGGACTTTAGCTCCTACAATGAGCAGTTCTTC
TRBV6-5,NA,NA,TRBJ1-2,CASSYQGGYTF,TGTGCCAGCAGTTACCAGGGCGGCTACACCTTC
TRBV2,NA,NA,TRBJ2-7,CASSQALVYEQYF,TGTGCCAGCAGTCAAGCTCTAGTCTACGAGCAGTACTTC
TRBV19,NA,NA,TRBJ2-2,CAIRIANTGELFF,TGTGCCATCCGAATCGCGAACACCGGGGAGCTGTTTTTT
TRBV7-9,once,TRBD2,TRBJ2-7,CASSPMGVAGSYEQYF,TGTGCCAGCAGCCCGATGGGGGTAGCGGGCTCCTACGAGCAGTACTTC
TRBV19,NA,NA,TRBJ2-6,CASSMTPSPESGANVLTF,TGTGCCAGTAGTATGACCCCCTCCCCAGAATCTGGGGCCAACGTCCTGACTTTC
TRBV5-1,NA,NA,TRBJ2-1,CASNLWVGYNEQFF,TGTGCCAGCAACCTCTGGGTGGGCTACAATGAGCAGTTCTTC
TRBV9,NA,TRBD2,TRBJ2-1,CASSVSGRVYNEQFF,TGTGCCAGCAGCGTTAGCGGGAGGGTCTACAATGAGCAGTTCTTC
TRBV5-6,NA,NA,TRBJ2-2,CASSLAGELLSTGELFF,TGTGCCAGCAGCTTGGCCGGGGAACTGTTGAGCACCGGGGAGCTGTTTTTT
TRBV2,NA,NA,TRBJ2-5,CASSEPDGQETQYF,TGTGCCAGCAGTGAACCCGACGGTCAAGAGACCCAGTACTTC
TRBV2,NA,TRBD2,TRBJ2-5,CASSEATWGGETQYF,TGTGCCAGCAGTGAAGCCACGTGGGGGGGAGAGACCCAGTACTTC
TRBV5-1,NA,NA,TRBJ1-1,CASSLNTNTEAFF,TGCGCCAGCAGCTTAAACACGAACACTGAAGCTTTCTTT
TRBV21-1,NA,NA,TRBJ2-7,CARPGTGENEQYF,TGTGCCAGACCCGGGACAGGGGAAAATGAGCAGTACTTC
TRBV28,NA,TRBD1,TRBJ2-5,CASSLLQGAEETQYF,TGTGCCAGCAGTCTCCTCCAGGGGGCGGAAGAGACCCAGTACTTC
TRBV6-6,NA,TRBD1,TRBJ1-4,CASSDRTGVRKLFF,TGTGCCAGCAGCGACCGGACAGGAGTCAGAAAACTGTTTTTT
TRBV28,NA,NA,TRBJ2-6,CASSPPSGSGANVLTF,TGTGCCAGCAGTCCCCCCTCAGGGTCTGGGGCCAACGTCCTGACTTTC
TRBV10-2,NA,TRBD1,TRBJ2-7,CASRWDSSYEQYF,TGCGCCAGCAGATGGGACAGCTCCTACGAGCAGTACTTC
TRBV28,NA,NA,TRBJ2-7,CATLAHPYEQYF,TGTGCCACCCTAGCGCACCCCTACGAGCAGTACTTC
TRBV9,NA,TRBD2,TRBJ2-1,CASSVSNGGRGDEQFF,TGTGCCAGCAGCGTAAGTAACGGCGGGAGAGGGGATGAGCAGTTCTTC
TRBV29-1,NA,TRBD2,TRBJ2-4,CSVEDLGPGGENIQYF,TGCAGCGTTGAAGATCTGGGGCCCGGGGGGGAAAACATTCAGTACTTC
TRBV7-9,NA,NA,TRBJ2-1,CASSQGGSLEQFF,TGTGCCAGCAGCCAGGGGGGGTCCCTTGAGCAGTTCTTC